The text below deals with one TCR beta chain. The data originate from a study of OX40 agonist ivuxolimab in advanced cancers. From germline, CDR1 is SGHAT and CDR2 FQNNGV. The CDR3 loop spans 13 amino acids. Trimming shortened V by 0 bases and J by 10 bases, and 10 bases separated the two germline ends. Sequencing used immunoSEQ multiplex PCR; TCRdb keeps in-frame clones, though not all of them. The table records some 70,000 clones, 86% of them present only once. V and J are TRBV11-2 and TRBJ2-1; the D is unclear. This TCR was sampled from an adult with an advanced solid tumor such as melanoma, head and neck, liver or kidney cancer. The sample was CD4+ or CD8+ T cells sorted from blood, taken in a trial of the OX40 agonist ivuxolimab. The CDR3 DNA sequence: TGTGCCAGCAGCTTAGATTTCCTGGGCGAGCAGTTCTTC. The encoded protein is CASSLDFLGEQFF.